Included here is one T cell receptor beta chain sequence, with context. Its antigen is undetermined. This entry belongs to a study of T cell repertoires in ileal Crohn's disease. Time point described: neoterminal ileum biopsy at postoperative endoscopy, about 6 months after surgery. General study points: Compared with non-smokers, active smokers at surgery showed more clonal expansions.

TCRdb's copy holds only in-frame clones and misses some; the assay was immunoSEQ multiplex PCR. The repertoire consists of 1,900 or so clones, with around 88% occurring once and the leading ten covering 6% to 8.5%. The CDR3 contains 15 residues. The V gene end was trimmed by 5 bases and the J gene end by 0 bases; junction bases not matched to a gene: 3. CDR1 KGHSH and CDR2 LQKENI come from the germline V gene. The sequence was collected from an adult with Crohn's disease. Source material: ileal tissue. The chain has TRBV18 and TRBJ1-5, with 8 bases aligning to TRBD1. The CDR3 DNA is TGTGCCAGCTCAGCCGGGACAGGTAGCAATCAGCCCCAGCATTTT. This translates into CASSAGTGSNQPQHF. The variable domain in full, with the rest retrieved from reference TRBV18 and TRBJ1-5, is NAGVMQNPRHLVRRRGQEARLRCSPMKGHSHVYWYRQLPEEGLKFMVYLQKENIIDESGMPKERFSAEFPKEGPSILRIQQVVRGDSAAYFCASSAGTGSNQPQHFGDGTRLSIL.